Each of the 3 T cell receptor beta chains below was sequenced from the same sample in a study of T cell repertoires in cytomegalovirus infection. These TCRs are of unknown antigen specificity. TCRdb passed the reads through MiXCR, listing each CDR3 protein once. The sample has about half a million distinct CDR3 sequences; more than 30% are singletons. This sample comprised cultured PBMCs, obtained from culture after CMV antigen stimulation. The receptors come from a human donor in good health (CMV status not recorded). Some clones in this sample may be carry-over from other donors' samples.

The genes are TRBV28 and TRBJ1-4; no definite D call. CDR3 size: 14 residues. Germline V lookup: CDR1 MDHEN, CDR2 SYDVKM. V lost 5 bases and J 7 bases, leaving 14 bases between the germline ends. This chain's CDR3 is CASSEAAGSEKLFF. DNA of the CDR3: TGTGCCAGCAGTGAAGCGGCGGGGAGTGAAAAACTGTTTTTT.

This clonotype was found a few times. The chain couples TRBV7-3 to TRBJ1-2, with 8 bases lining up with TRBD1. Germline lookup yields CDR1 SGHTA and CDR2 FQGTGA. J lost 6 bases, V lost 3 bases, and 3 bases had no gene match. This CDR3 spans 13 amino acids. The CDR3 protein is CASSLDRVHGYTF. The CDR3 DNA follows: TGTGCCAGCAGCTTGGACAGGGTTCATGGCTACACCTTC.

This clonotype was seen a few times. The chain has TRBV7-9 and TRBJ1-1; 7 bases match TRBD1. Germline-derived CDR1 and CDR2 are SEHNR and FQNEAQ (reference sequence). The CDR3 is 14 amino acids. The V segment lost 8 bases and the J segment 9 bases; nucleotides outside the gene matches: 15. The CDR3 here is CASEKTSGTAKAFF. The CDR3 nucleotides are TGTGCCAGCGAAAAAACCTCGGGGACAGCTAAAGCTTTCTTT.